This TCR beta chain was sequenced during a study of blood T cell repertoires in COVID-19. Looking at the study overall: PBMCs, B-cell-depleted T cells, or T cells provided the cDNA or gDNA that made up the material.

Per the authors' pipeline: Amplification with reference gene primers provided the estimates of nucleated cell counts. TCRdb's table, derived via immunoSEQ multiplex PCR, lists solely in-frame clones and lacks some. D and trimming were read from the DNA, whereas the V and J calls and clone size are those reported in that table. The sample lists approximately 300,000 clones, roughly nine tenths occurring once. The receptor's source is a woman in her 30s who had recovered from COVID-19. The sample comprised PBMCs or T cells enriched from blood (not recorded which).

The CDR3 spells CASSESILLAAYEQYF. The CDR3 DNA is TGCGCCAGCAGTGAGTCGATTTTACTAGCGGCCTACGAGCAGTACTTC. The chain has TRBV10-2 and TRBJ2-7; 8 positions match TRBD2. The CDR3 loop spans 16 amino acids. V dropped 0 bases and J dropped 2; count of bases not matched to a gene: 6. Germline V CDR1 and CDR2: WSHSY, SAAADI.